This TCR beta chain was captured in a study of CD8 T cells in ankylosing spondylitis. Broader study findings: In peripheral blood, disease-linked CD8+ clones occurred at relatively low frequencies. Characteristic of ankylosing spondylitis blood, it appeared, was a TCR beta motif comprising about eight highly homologous variants. Earlier reports found some motif variants in synovial fluid and blood in reactive arthritis.

TCRdb analysed the 5' RACE reads with MiXCR anew, one entry per CDR3 protein. Among some 130,000 distinct CDR3 sequences, 6% to 8% were seen once, and the ten largest hold 9.5% to 15%. This clonotype was seen at least ten times. The antigen remains undetermined. This TCR was sampled from a female donor with ankylosing spondylitis or in good health (not recorded which). Sequencing was performed on blood, either unsorted or a sorted T cell fraction (not recorded which).

This CDR3 is CASSHELHRDTQYF. The CDR3 region has the DNA TGTGCCAGCAGCCACGAATTGCACAGGGATACGCAGTATTTT. The chain combines TRBV7-2 with TRBJ2-3; perhaps TRBD1 as D (5 bases). This CDR3 region has 14 residues. Germline loops: CDR1 SGHTA, CDR2 FQGNSA. Trimming removed 5 bases at V and 6 bases at J, with 15 bases between.